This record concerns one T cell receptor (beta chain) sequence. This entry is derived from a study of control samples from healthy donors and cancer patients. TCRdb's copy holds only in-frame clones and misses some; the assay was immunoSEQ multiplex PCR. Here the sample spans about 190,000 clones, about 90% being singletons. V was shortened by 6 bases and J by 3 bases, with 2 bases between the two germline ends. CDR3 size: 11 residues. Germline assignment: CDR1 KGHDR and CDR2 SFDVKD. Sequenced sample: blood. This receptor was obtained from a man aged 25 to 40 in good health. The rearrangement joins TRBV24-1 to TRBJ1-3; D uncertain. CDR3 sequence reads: CATSFGNTIYF. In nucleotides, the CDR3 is TGTGCCACCAGTTTTGGAAACACCATATATTTT.